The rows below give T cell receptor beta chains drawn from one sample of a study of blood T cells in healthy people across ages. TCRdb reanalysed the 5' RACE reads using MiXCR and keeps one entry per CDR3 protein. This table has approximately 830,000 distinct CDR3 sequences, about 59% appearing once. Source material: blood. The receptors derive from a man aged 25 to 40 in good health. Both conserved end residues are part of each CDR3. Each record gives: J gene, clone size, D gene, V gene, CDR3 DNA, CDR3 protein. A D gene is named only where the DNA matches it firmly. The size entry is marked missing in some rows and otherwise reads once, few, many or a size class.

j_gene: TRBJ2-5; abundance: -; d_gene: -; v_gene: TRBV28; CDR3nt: TGTGCCAGCAGTTTTACGGGACGTCAGTACTTC; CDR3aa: CASSFTGRQYF
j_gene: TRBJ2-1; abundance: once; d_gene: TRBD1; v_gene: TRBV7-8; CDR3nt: TGTGCCAGCAGGGCGGACAGGGCGGGCTACAATGAGCAGTTCTTC; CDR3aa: CASRADRAGYNEQFF
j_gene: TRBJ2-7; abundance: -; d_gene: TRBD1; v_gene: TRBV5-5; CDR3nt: TGTGCCAGCAGCCGCGGACAGGCTCGTGGAGAGCAGTACTTC; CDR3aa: CASSRGQARGEQYF
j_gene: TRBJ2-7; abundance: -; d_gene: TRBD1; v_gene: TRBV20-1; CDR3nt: TGCAGTGCTAGGGGGATGTCAGGGGGCATCCGCGAGCAGTACTTC; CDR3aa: CSARGMSGGIREQYF
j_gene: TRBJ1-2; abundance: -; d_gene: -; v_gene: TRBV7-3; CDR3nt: TGTGCCAGCAGCTTAACCGCCGGCGGCGAGAGCTATGGCTACACCTTC; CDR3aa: CASSLTAGGESYGYTF
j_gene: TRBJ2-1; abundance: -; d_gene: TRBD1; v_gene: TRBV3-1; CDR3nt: TGTGCCAGCAGCCCGGCGGACAGGGAGGAGACCCAGTTCTTC; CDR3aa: CASSPADREETQFF
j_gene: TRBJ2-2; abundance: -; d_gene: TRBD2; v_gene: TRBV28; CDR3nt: TGTGCCAGCAGGATAGCGGGGGTGACCGGGGAGCTGTTTTTT; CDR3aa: CASRIAGVTGELFF
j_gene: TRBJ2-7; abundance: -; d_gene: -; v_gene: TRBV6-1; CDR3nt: TGTGCCAGCAGGTTGGGCAGGGACTACGAGCAGTACTTC; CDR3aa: CASRLGRDYEQYF
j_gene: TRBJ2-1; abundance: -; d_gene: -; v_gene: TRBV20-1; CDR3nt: TGCAGTGCTAGAGATCTAGGGGAGTACAATGAGCAGTTCTTC; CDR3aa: CSARDLGEYNEQFF
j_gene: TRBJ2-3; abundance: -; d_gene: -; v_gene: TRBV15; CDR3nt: TGTGCCACCGGGACGGCTAGCACAGATACGCAGTATTTT; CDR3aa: CATGTASTDTQYF
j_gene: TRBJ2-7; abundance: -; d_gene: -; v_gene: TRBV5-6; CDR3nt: TGTGCCAGCAGCTTCTTTCTGGGCAGGGGTCCCCAGTTTTCCTACGAGCAGTACTTC; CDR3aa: CASSFFLGRGPQFSYEQYF
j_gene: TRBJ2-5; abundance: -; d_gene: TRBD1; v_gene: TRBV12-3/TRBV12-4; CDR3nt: TGTGCCAGCAGTTGGGGACAGGGCGGAGAGACCCAGTACTTC; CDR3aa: CASSWGQGGETQYF
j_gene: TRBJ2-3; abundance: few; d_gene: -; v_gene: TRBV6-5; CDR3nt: TGTGCCAGCAGTCCCCCTTCAGGGAGTGGGACGCAGTATTTT; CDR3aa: CASSPPSGSGTQYF
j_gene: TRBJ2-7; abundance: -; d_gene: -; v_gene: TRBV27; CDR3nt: TGTGCCAGCAGCCTCATGTGGGGGAACGAGCAGTACTTC; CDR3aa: CASSLMWGNEQYF
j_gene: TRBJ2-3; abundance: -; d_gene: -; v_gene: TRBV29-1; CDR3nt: TGCAGCGTTGAGTACGGGGGAGATACGCAGTATTTT; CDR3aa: CSVEYGGDTQYF
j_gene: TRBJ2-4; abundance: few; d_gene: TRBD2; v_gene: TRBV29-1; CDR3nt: TGCAGCGTAGACGGGACTAGCGGAGCCAAAAACATTCAGTACTTC; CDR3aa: CSVDGTSGAKNIQYF
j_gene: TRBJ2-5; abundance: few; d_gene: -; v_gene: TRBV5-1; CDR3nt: TGCGCCAGCAGCTTGAATCAATGGGAGACCCAGTACTTC; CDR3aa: CASSLNQWETQYF
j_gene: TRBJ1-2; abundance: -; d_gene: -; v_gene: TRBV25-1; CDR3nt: TGTGCCAGCACCTCGGGGGCTAGGAGTGGCTACACCTTC; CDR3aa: CASTSGARSGYTF
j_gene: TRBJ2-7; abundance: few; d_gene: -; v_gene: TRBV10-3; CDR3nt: TGTGCCATCAGTGAGGCGACAGCTTTCTACGAGCAGTACTTC; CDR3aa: CAISEATAFYEQYF
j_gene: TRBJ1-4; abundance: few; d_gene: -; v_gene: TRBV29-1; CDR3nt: TGCAGCGTTGAATCCGGAAATGAAAAACTGTTTTTT; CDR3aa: CSVESGNEKLFF
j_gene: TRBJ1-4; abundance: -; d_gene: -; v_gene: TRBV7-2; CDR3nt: TGTACCAGCAGCTTACAGGGGGAAAAACTGTTTTTT; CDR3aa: CTSSLQGEKLFF
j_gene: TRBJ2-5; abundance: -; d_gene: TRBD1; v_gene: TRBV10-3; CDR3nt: TGTGCCATCCCGACAGGGGGCTGGGGAGAGCAGTACTTC; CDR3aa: CAIPTGGWGEQYF
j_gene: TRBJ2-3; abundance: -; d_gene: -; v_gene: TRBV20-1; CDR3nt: TGCAGTGCTAGTCGGGGGGCTGGCGGCGATACGCAGTATTTT; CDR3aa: CSASRGAGGDTQYF
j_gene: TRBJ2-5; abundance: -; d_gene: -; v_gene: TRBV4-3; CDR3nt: TGCGCCAGCAGCCTAGACTCGGGGGAGACCCAGTACTTC; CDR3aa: CASSLDSGETQYF
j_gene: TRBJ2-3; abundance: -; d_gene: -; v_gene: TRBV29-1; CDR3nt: TGCAGCGTTGAGGATCCATTTAGCACAGATACGCAGTATTTT; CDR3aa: CSVEDPFSTDTQYF
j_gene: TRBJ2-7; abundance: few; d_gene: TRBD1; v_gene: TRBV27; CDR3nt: TGTGCCAGCAGTTCGGCCCTGGGACAGGGCAGCGAGCAGTACTTC; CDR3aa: CASSSALGQGSEQYF
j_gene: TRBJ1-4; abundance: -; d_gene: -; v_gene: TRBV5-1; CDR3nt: TGCGCCAGCAGCTTTGACGGCTCCGGGGAAAAACTGTTTTTT; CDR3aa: CASSFDGSGEKLFF
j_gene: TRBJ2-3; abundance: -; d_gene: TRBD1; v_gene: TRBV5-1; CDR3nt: TGCGCCAGCCGGACAGGTCAAACAGATACGCAGTATTTT; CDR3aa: CASRTGQTDTQYF
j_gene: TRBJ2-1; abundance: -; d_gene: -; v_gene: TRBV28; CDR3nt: TGTGCCAGCCACACTCCCCTTGATGGGCAGTTCTTC; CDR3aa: CASHTPLDGQFF
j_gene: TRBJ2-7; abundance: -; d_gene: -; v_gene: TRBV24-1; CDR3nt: TGTGCCACCAGTGACCGGTTCTCCTACGAGCAGTACTTC; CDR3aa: CATSDRFSYEQYF
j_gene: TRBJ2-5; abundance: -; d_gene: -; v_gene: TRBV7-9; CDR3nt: TGTGCCAGCAGCTTAGGGGGTATGCAGACCCAGTACTTC; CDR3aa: CASSLGGMQTQYF
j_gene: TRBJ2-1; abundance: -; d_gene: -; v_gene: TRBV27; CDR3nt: TGTGCCAGCAGTTTATACGGCTCCACCTGTGAGCAGTTCTTC; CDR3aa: CASSLYGSTCEQFF
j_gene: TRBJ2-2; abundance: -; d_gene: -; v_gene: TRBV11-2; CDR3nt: TGTGCCAGCAGCACTCCATGGGACGGGGAGCTGTTTTTT; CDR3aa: CASSTPWDGELFF
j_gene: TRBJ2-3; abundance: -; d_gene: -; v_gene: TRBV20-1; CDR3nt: TGCAGTGCTAGGCGCGGGGCAAGCACAGATACGCAGTATTTT; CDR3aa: CSARRGASTDTQYF
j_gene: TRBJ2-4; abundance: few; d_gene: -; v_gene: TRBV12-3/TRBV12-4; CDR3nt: TGTGCCTCCGGGCAGGGACTAGCCAAAAACATTCAGTACTTC; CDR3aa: CASGQGLAKNIQYF
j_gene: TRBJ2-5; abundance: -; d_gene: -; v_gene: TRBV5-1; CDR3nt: TGCGCCTGCAGTATGCCCGGGGAAGAGACCCAGTACTTC; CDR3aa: CACSMPGEETQYF
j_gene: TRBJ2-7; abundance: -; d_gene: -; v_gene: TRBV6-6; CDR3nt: TGTGCCAGCAGGACGGGCCGAACTTACGAGCAGTACTTC; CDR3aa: CASRTGRTYEQYF
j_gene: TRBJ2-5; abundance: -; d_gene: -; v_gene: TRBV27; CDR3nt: TGTGCCAGCAGTCCACTACAGGTTTCCTACAATGAGCAGTACTTC; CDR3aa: CASSPLQVSYNEQYF
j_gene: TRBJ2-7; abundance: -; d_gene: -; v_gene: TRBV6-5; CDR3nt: TGTGCCAGCAGCTACTCCGGGACACTACTCTACGAGCAGTACTTC; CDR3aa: CASSYSGTLLYEQYF
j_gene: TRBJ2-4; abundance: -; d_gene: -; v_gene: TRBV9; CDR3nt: TGTGCCAGCAGCTTCCGGACAGAACAAAACATTCAGTACTTC; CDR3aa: CASSFRTEQNIQYF
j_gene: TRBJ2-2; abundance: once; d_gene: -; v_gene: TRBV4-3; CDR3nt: TGCGCCAGCAGCCGAACGTACAGAGGCGGTTCGACCGGGGAGCTGTTTTTT; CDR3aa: CASSRTYRGGSTGELFF
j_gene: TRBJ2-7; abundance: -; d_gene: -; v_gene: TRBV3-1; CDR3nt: TGTGCCAGCAGCCCCCTGGGGGGCGCGACGTCCTACGAGCAGTACTTC; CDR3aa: CASSPLGGATSYEQYF
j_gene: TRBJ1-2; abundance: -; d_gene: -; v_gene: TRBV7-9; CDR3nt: TGTGCCAGCAGCTCCGAACTTACATATGGCTACACCTTC; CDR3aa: CASSSELTYGYTF
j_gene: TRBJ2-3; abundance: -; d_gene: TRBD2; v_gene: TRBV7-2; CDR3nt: TGTGCCAGCAGCTACGCAGCGGGGGTACCGTATTTT; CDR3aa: CASSYAAGVPYF
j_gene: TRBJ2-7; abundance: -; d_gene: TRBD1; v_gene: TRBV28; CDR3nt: TGTGCCAGCATCGAGACCGGACAGGGCGCCTACGAGCAGTACTTC; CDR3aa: CASIETGQGAYEQYF